This T cell receptor beta chain was identified in a study of tissue T cells after allogeneic stem cell transplantation. In the case of this clone: The target antigen is unknown. Mouse gene names apply. Coverage ceases 1 residue before the CDR3 finishes, and the germline J gene fills in the end.

Overall study findings and caveats: Motif-based clustering found tissue-specific repertoire signatures shared across patients, though few clones were shared.

Time point given: mouse harvest day 7 after allogeneic transplant. Tail vein injection delivered 10^7 T-cell-depleted bone marrow cells and 10^6 splenic CD5+ T cells. Clones were sequenced by immunoSEQ multiplex PCR, and TCRdb holds only the in-frame ones, with some missing. The sample gives about 11,000 clones, around two fifths of which show up once; 1.5% to 2% is in the top ten. V lost 6 bases and J lost 0, with 8 bases in between. This CDR3 spans 13 amino acids. CDR1 and CDR2 from the germline V gene are KGHPV and FQNQEV (reference sequence). The chain has TRBV26 and TRBJ1-2; D perhaps matches TRBD1 (6 bases). Input material: skin. The clonotype was recovered from a female BALB/c mouse given C57BL/6 T cells with graft-versus-host disease after an allogeneic hematopoietic cell transplant. CDR3 DNA (partial): TGTGCCAGCAGAGGACAGACAAACTCCGACTACACC. This codes for CASRGQTNSDYT. From start to end, the CDR3 is CASRGQTNSDYTF. Combining the CDR3 with reference TRBV26 and TRBJ1-2 gives the whole variable domain NSKVIQTPRYLVKGQGQKAKMRCIPEKGHPVVFWYQQNKNNEFKFLINFQNQEVLQQIDMTEKRFSAECPSNSPCSLEIQSSEAGDSALYLCASRGQTNSDYTFGSGTRLLVI.